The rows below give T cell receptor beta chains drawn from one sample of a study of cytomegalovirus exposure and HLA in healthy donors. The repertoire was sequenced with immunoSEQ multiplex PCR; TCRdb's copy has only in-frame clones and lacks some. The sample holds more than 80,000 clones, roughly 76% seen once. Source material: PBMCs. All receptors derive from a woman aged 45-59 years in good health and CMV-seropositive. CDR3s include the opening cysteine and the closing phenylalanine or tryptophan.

CASSAISPGVANTGELFF | TRBJ2-2 | TRBV19
CASSLLPHSKSRTEKNTEAFF | TRBJ1-1 | TRBV28
CASSSRDRGRLGGELFF | TRBJ2-2 | TRBV19
CASSARQGDYGYTF | TRBJ1-2 | TRBV5-1
CASSLGTGATNEKLFF | TRBJ1-4 | TRBV5-1
CASSFSGNYGYTF | TRBJ1-2 | TRBV28
CASSLSGGLDTIYF | TRBJ1-3 | TRBV5-1
CATSSSRGSDVNEQFF | TRBJ2-1 | TRBV15
CARSLRRSGRPHATEAFF | TRBJ1-1 | TRBV5-3
CASSNKRGDTDTQYF | TRBJ2-3 | TRBV4-1
CASSLLGGGSYEQYF | TRBJ2-7 | TRBV7-3
CASSLYISGGRLGEQFF | TRBJ2-1 | TRBV27
CASSLRLSGETQYF | TRBJ2-5 | TRBV7-6
CASSLYLGAVGEKLFF | TRBJ1-4 | TRBV7-2
CAWSRVKEKLFF | TRBJ1-4 | TRBV30
CAWSLSITSGGIYEQFF | TRBJ2-1 | TRBV30
CASSQRDNPSGNTIYF | TRBJ1-3 | TRBV7-8
CASQVRGRDTEAFF | TRBJ1-1 | TRBV6-1
CASSLLAAGGFQETQYF | TRBJ2-5 | TRBV5-1
CASSLGGVALFLAGQPQHF | TRBJ1-5 | TRBV2
CASSLMEPHEQFF | TRBJ2-1 | TRBV7-7
CAISERNRAMNTEAFF | TRBJ1-1 | TRBV10-3
CASSLGQGLQNTGELFF | TRBJ2-2 | TRBV5-5
CASSLAFRGQSPLHF | TRBJ1-6 | TRBV5-4
CASSYFRDGYGYTF | TRBJ1-2 | TRBV6-5
CASSLRDNNSPLHF | TRBJ1-6 | TRBV5-1
CASSLGVWGGQPQHF | TRBJ1-5 | TRBV7-2
CASSVGPGSFQETQYF | TRBJ2-5 | TRBV9
CASGGAWGDTQYF | TRBJ2-3 | TRBV27
CASSFGGDAMSQYF | TRBJ2-7 | TRBV27
CASTAGSYEQYF | TRBJ2-7 | TRBV2
CASSRIEAVGEAFF | TRBJ1-1 | TRBV7-9
CASFQRIGDTQYF | TRBJ2-3 | TRBV11-2
CASSPRDSSYEQYF | TRBJ2-7 | TRBV18
CASSQTGGHTDTQYF | TRBJ2-3 | TRBV14
CASSLDRGNQPQHF | TRBJ1-5 | TRBV7-9
CASSFSSLETQYF | TRBJ2-5 | TRBV11-3
CASSHPSGDSRPQHF | TRBJ1-5 | TRBV4-1
CSVARDSQETQYF | TRBJ2-5 | TRBV29-1
CASSAAVDREAFF | TRBJ1-1 | TRBV2
CASSSGQGSSYEQYF | TRBJ2-7 | TRBV7-6
CASSQEGTGLVGRNGYTF | TRBJ1-2 | TRBV4-1
CASSQTGDTEAFF | TRBJ1-1 | TRBV4-2
CASSVRQGKYSNQPQHF | TRBJ1-5 | TRBV5-6
CASSSWTGLTNTEAFF | TRBJ1-1 | TRBV7-2
CASSYPKGLSNEQFF | TRBJ2-1 | TRBV6-5
CASSPPGVRETQYF | TRBJ2-5 | TRBV18
CASSLSAGSSYNEQFF | TRBJ2-1 | TRBV27
CSVEDRDDGYTF | TRBJ1-2 | TRBV29-1
CASSPRTSGDADTQYF | TRBJ2-3 | TRBV9
CASSSERGSTDTQYF | TRBJ2-3 | TRBV5-1